This T cell receptor (beta chain) was retrieved from a study of blood T cells in healthy people across ages (dated by TCRdb to the mid-2010s). General notes on the study: In model experiments, template switching captured roughly one uniquely barcoded TCR beta cDNA molecule for every two T cells. Using deep sequencing normalized with unique cDNA molecular identifiers, the study measured how TCR beta repertoire diversity changes with age. The donors were divided into four age groups: young (average around 16 years), middle-aged (approximately 42), aged (approximately 59) and long-lived (82). Two additional independent replicas of 1 million unique cDNA reads from the same blood draw were analyzed for two donors (one aged 18 to 30 and one aged 80 or older). To avoid experimental bias, donors of different ages were spread randomly across the sequencing lanes.

Broad study findings and their caveats: Since profiling was done on bulk unsorted PBMCs, naive and antigen-experienced compartments could not be conclusively compared. Donor CMV infection status was unknown, potentially confounding age-related changes in expanded clonotypes. Observed TCR beta diversity per million T cells fell roughly linearly with age, and a significant reduction was already apparent by age about 36. Total diversity estimates from one million sequenced T cells were considered lower bounds and underestimates. Compared with the aged group, the long-lived group had more naive CD4+ T cells, fewer expanded clones and increased TCR diversity, a pattern suggesting age selection. Observed TCR beta diversity correlated strongly with the percentage of naive T cells measured by flow cytometry.

Library construction relied on 5' RACE. Sequencer: Illumina HiSeq 2500. The second PCR ran for about 6 to 12 cycles and used a J-beta primer mix along with a sample-barcoded 5' primer. A template-switch 5' adaptor carrying 12 random nucleotides introduced a unique molecular identifier onto each TCR beta cDNA molecule. Each sample yielded at least 2.5 million CDR3-containing paired-end reads. First-strand cDNA synthesis was performed from all RNA using the Mint cDNA synthesis kit, with priming by a TRBC-specific oligonucleotide. Following uracil-DNA glycosylase treatment, a first 18-cycle PCR with universal primers M1SS and BC2_uni_R was performed on all cDNA. The original methods were these. For normalization, 1 million high-quality reads, each with a distinct molecular identifier, were randomly selected from each sample. Reads with shared molecular identifiers were discarded instead of being binned into consensus sequences. MiTCR, set to a Q25 quality threshold and the strictest error-elimination algorithm, was used for CDR3 identification, clonotype clustering and error correction. A nonparametric unseen species model with Euler transformation was used to estimate lower-bound total TCR beta diversity. Using fastp at Q25 and MiXCR, TCRdb reprocessed the public reads and kept productive beta chains. Each entry merges the rows of one CDR3 protein and shows their most common DNA and genes. For this entry, the V and J calls and clone size follow TCRdb and not the study's own pipeline. The sample has roughly 800,000 distinct CDR3 sequences on record, roughly 50% of them singletons. The top ten hold roughly 22% of the sample.

Donors were 40 or so systemically healthy Caucasian individuals from Russia aged roughly 6 to 90 years. Approximately 11 milliliters of peripheral blood were drawn from each donor into EDTA-treated Vacutainer tubes. PBMCs were isolated by Ficoll-Paque density-gradient centrifugation, with at least 6 million obtained per sample. Trizol reagent was used to extract total RNA from the PBMCs, yielding at least 6 micrograms per sample. For every donor, flow cytometry on a PBMC aliquot measured the percentage of naive CD45RAhigh/CD27high T cells. Comment on this clonotype: This receptor's antigen is unknown. No much larger clonotype is one base removed from it; base qualities were not supplied.

From the cysteine up to the phenylalanine, the CDR3 has a length of 13 residues. Just the 39-base CDR3 DNA is kept, in frame starting at base 1. Reading the germline V gene gives CDR1 SGHAT and CDR2 FQNNGV. The sequenced sample was blood. The chain joins TRBV11-2 to TRBJ2-7; TRBD1 might be the D gene, on 6 matching bases. With the DNA end fitting TRBJ2-5 better, the J assignment may be wrong. This TCR was sampled from a man aged 25-40 years in good health. The bases read TGTGCCAGCAGTCTAAGACAGGAAGAGACCCAGTACTTC. Its product reads: CASSLRQEETQYF.